Presented here are 22 T cell receptor beta chains from one specimen sequenced in a study of blood T cell repertoires in COVID-19. Here immunoSEQ multiplex PCR was the method, and the copy in TCRdb shows in-frame clones only, minus some. The profile shows 100,000 to 150,000 clones, 86% of them singletons. Sequencing was done on a sample of peripheral blood. All receptors come from a human donor in a cohort sampled during active COVID-19.

The V call is TRBV28, the J call TRBJ1-6; 11 bases match TRBD1. This CDR3 region has 15 residues. J lost 9 bases, V lost 3 bases, and 4 bases had no gene match. Germline V gene data show CDR1 as MDHEN and CDR2 as SYDVKM. For the CDR3, the DNA is TGTGCCAGCAGTTTGGGAGGGACAGGGGGTTCACCCCTCCACTTT. This gives the protein CASSLGGTGGSPLHF.

As to this clone: Relative to the germline gene, one junction end is altered; a read error may explain this. The genes are TRBV7-2 and TRBJ2-5; 9 bases match TRBD2. CDR3 length: 19 amino acids. The V gene's germline CDR1 is SGHTA and CDR2 FQGNSA. The chain's CDR3 is CASSSQAISGRLRREAQYF. The CDR3 DNA follows: TGTGCCAGCAGCTCCCAGGCGATTAGCGGGAGACTAAGAAGAGAGGCCCAGTACTTC.

The chain is built from TRBV6-5 and TRBJ1-1, with TRBD1 as a possible D gene (5 bases). The germline V gene encodes CDR1 MNHEY and CDR2 SVGAGI. Deletions cut 0 bases from V and 4 bases from J, with 15 bases between. The CDR3 covers 16 residues. The CDR3 is CASSYSRSRAGTEAFF. DNA for the CDR3: TGTGCCAGCAGTTACTCGAGGAGCAGGGCTGGCACTGAAGCTTTCTTT.

The chain recombines TRBV6-5 with TRBJ1-2; D may be TRBD1 (6 bases). CDR3 length: 13 amino acids. Germline CDR1 and CDR2: MNHEY and SVGAGI. The V gene lost 6 bases and the J gene lost 7 bases, with 15 bases spanning the gap. CDR3 coding DNA: TGTGCCAGCAGACGCCCGGGACAAATTGGCTACACCTTC. Protein sequence: CASRRPGQIGYTF.

The chain has TRBV2 and TRBJ1-1; TRBD1 might be the D (6 bases). CDR3 length equals 15 residues. Germline assignment: CDR1 SNHLY and CDR2 FYNNEI. V lost 4 bases and J 0 bases, leaving 12 bases between the germline ends. The chain's CDR3 is CASSGIDRLNTEAFF. The CDR3 bases are TGTGCCAGCAGTGGAATCGACAGGCTGAACACTGAAGCTTTCTTT.

V is TRBV14 and J is TRBJ2-3, with TRBD2 matching 7 bases. The CDR3 has 16 residues. CDR1 is SGHDN, CDR2 FVKESK, per germline. V shed 3 bases and J 0 bases; nucleotides not matched to a gene: 6. The CDR3 nucleotides read TGTGCCAGCAGCCAGTATAGCGGGTTAAGCACAGATACGCAGTATTTT. This translates into CASSQYSGLSTDTQYF.

The rearrangement links TRBV11-2 to TRBJ2-6; D is unclear. The length of the CDR3 is 17 residues. The ends were cut back, 2 bases at V and 0 bases at J, with 11 bases in the middle. From germline, CDR1 is SGHAT and CDR2 FQNNGV. This CDR3 is CASSLIYGRSGANVLTF. The CDR3 DNA sequence: TGTGCCAGCAGCTTAATATACGGTCGCTCTGGGGCCAACGTCCTGACTTTC. Drawing the rest from reference TRBV11-2 and TRBJ2-6, the complete variable domain is EAGVAQSPRYKIIEKRQSVAFWCNPISGHATLYWYQQILGQGPKLLIQFQNNGVVDDSQLPKDRFSAERLKGVDSTLKIQPAKLEDSAVYLCASSLIYGRSGANVLTFGAGSRLTVL.

The chain joins TRBV6-5 to TRBJ1-2; 7 nucleotides align to TRBD1. With V trimmed by 6 bases and J by 8 bases, 9 bases remained unmatched. Germline V CDR1 and CDR2: MNHEY, SVGAGI. CDR3 size: 13 residues. CDR3 DNA: TGTGCCAGCAGATCAGGGGGTTATGGGGGCTACACCTTC. It codes for CASRSGGYGGYTF.

This chain connects TRBV3-1 (or the pseudogene TRBV3-2) to TRBJ1-5, with 8 bases aligning to TRBD1. This CDR3 region has 15 residues. Germline V gives CDR1 LGHDT, CDR2 YNNKEL (reference sequence). The V and J ends lost 5 bases and 6 bases, in that order; junction bases with no gene match: 9. CDR3 bases: TGTGCCAGCAGCGCCGGGACAGGAGCGGGTCAGCCCCAGCATTTT. Translating gives CASSAGTGAGQPQHF.

V usage is TRBV20-1 and J usage is TRBJ2-1; TRBD2 aligns across 12 bases. This CDR3 comprises 16 residues. Germline-derived CDR1 and CDR2 are DFQATT and SNEGSKA (reference sequence). J lost 9 bases, V lost 3 bases, and 12 bases had no gene match. CDR3 amino acids: CSASGPGLAGPSEQFF. CDR3 sequence (DNA): TGCAGTGCTAGTGGACCGGGACTAGCGGGTCCCAGTGAGCAGTTCTTC.

This rearrangement joins TRBV5-1 to TRBJ2-1; 8 nucleotides line up with TRBD2. Germline V gene lookup returns CDR1 SGHRS and CDR2 YFSETQ. The CDR3 sequence is 15 residues long. V lost 0 bases to trimming and J lost 6 bases; unmatched junction nucleotides: 5. The CDR3 DNA reads as TGCGCCAGCAGCTTGGTTACTAGCGGTCCCAATGAGCAGTTCTTC. It yields the protein CASSLVTSGPNEQFF.

The chain uses TRBV6-2 or TRBV6-3 and TRBJ2-7; 10 positions match TRBD2. V lost 0 bases, J lost 3 bases, and 20 bases stayed unmatched. The germline gives CDR1 MNHEY, CDR2 SVGEGT. The length of the CDR3 is 21 residues. The DNA of the CDR3 is TGTGCCAGCAGTTACTCGAGTAAACTAGCGGGAACCAACCGACAGCTCTACGAGCAGTACTTC. Its protein product is CASSYSSKLAGTNRQLYEQYF.

The rearrangement joins TRBV18 to TRBJ1-1; D is uncertain. The germline gives CDR1 KGHSH, CDR2 LQKENI. This CDR3 is 14 amino acids long. Trimming shortened V by 3 bases and J by 4 bases, and 12 bases separated the two germline ends. The CDR3 reads CASSPAGPLTEAFF. The CDR3 DNA reads as TGTGCCAGCTCACCCGCAGGTCCGCTCACTGAAGCTTTCTTT.

Here the CDR3 DNA reads TGTGCCAGCAGAATTGACAGGGGGTCCACTGAAGCTTTCTTT. It yields the protein CASRIDRGSTEAFF. The chain links TRBV6-5 to TRBJ1-1, with 9 bases fitting TRBD1. Germline CDR1 is MNHEY and CDR2 is SVGAGI. The length of the CDR3 is 14 residues. V shed 6 bases and J 4 bases; nucleotides not matched to a gene: 6.

The V call is TRBV14, the J call TRBJ1-2; 8 positions agree with TRBD1. Losses at the gene ends were 7 bases for V and 5 bases for J; bases not matched to a gene: 12. Germline values: CDR1 SGHDN, CDR2 FVKESK. The CDR3 is 15 amino acids. This CDR3 reads CASTLLQGVYYGYTF. The CDR3 DNA sequence: TGTGCCAGCACGCTATTACAGGGGGTTTATTATGGCTACACCTTC.

This clone was counted at least ten times. This sequence joins TRBV7-2 and TRBJ1-3; D not resolved. V was shortened by 2 bases and J by 4 bases, with 3 bases between the two germline ends. Germline values: CDR1 SGHTA, CDR2 FQGNSA. The CDR3 length is 12 residues. In nucleotides, the CDR3 is TGTGCCAGCAGCTTACAGGGAAACACCATATATTTT. Amino acids: CASSLQGNTIYF.

The V gene is TRBV2, the J gene TRBJ2-6; 7 bases map to TRBD1. Germline trimming cut 10 bases from V and 2 bases from J; bases unmatched to any gene: 20. Germline V gene lookup returns CDR1 SNHLY and CDR2 FYNNEI. CDR3 length equals 19 residues. The CDR3 region is CATRSRTGALVTGANVLTF. In DNA form, the CDR3 reads TGTGCCACTCGCTCAAGGACAGGCGCCCTAGTTACTGGGGCCAACGTCCTGACTTTC.

The chain combines TRBV5-1 with TRBJ2-3; 10 bases match TRBD2. The CDR3 covers 15 residues. J gave up 1 base and V 5 bases, and 4 bases lay outside the gene matches. CDR1 and CDR2 from the germline V gene are SGHRS and YFSETQ. The CDR3 DNA follows: TGCGCCAGCAGAACCACTAGCGGGGGCACAGATACGCAGTATTTT. It translates to CASRTTSGGTDTQYF.

This rearrangement joins TRBV2 to TRBJ2-3; 13 positions agree with TRBD2. In germline, CDR1 is SNHLY, CDR2 FYNNEI. After removal of 4 bases from V and 1 base from J, the junction contained 5 bases not matched to a gene. The CDR3 length is 17 residues. For the CDR3, the DNA is TGTGCCAGCAGTGGGACTAGCGGGAGTTTAGGCACAGATACGCAGTATTTT. It translates to CASSGTSGSLGTDTQYF.

This sequence joins TRBV11-3 and TRBJ2-1, with a possible D match to TRBD1 (5 bases). This CDR3 has 15 amino acids. Per the germline V gene, CDR1 is SGHNT and CDR2 is YENEEA. V was clipped by 5 bases and J by 6 bases, with 17 bases between them. CDR3 in amino acids: CASSQGWRRSNEQFF. The CDR3, as DNA: TGTGCCAGCAGCCAGGGATGGCGGCGATCCAATGAGCAGTTCTTC.

This clone appeared a single time. The chain combines TRBV5-1 with TRBJ2-3; 7 bases agree with TRBD2. The CDR3 loop spans 15 amino acids. The V gene's germline CDR1 is SGHRS and CDR2 YFSETQ. Trimming removed 0 bases from V and 3 bases from J; junction bases left unmatched: 4. CDR3 sequence (DNA): TGCGCCAGCAGCTTGGCTGGGGGGGAAACAGATACGCAGTATTTT. Protein: CASSLAGGETDTQYF.

The rearrangement uses TRBV28 and TRBJ2-1; 7 nucleotides line up with TRBD2. Germline CDR1 reads MDHEN; CDR2 reads SYDVKM. The CDR3 extends over 17 amino acids. J lost 0 bases, V lost 1 base, and 6 bases had no gene match. CDR3 protein: CASSLLSGTVSYNEQFF. CDR3 in DNA: TGTGCCAGCAGTTTATTGAGCGGGACCGTCTCCTACAATGAGCAGTTCTTC.